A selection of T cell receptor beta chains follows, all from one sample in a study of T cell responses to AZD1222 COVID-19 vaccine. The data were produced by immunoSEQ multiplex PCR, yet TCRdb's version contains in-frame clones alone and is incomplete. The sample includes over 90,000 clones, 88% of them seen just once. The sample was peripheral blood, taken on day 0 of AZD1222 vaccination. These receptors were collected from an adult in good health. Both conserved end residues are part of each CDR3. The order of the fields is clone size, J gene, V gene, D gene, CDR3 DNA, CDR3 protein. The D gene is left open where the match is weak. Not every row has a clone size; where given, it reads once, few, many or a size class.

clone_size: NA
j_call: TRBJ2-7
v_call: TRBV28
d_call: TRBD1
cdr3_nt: TGTGCCAGCAGTCAAACAGGGGGCGCCCCCTACGAGCAGTACTTC
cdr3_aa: CASSQTGGAPYEQYF

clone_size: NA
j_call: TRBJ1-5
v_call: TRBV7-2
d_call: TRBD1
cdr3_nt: TGTGCCAGCAGCTTAACTGACAGGGGAGCCCAGCATTTT
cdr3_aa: CASSLTDRGAQHF

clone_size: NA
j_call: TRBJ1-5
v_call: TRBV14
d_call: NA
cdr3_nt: TGTGCCAGCAGCCAAACCGGGACACCGAGGAATAGCAATCAGCCCCAGCATTTT
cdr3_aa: CASSQTGTPRNSNQPQHF

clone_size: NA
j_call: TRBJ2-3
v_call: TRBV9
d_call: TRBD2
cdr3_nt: TGTGCCAGCAGCGTAACTAGCGGTGGCACAGATACGCAGTATTTT
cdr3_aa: CASSVTSGGTDTQYF

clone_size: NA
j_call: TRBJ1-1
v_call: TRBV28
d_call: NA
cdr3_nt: TGTGCCAGCAGTTTACCCCAACACATTACACCTGAAGCTTTCTTT
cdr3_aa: CASSLPQHITPEAFF

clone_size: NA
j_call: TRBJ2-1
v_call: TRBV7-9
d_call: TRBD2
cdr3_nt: TGTGCCAGCACCCTTGGAACTAGCGGGGCTGAGCAGTTCTTC
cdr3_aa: CASTLGTSGAEQFF

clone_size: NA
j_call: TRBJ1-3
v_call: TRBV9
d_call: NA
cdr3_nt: TGTGCCAGCAGCGTAGCTGAGAGCTCTGGAAACACCATATATTTT
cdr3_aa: CASSVAESSGNTIYF

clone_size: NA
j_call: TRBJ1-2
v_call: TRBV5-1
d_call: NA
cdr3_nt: TGCGCCAGCAGCTTGGAAGGGACGTCCGATGGGGGCTACACCTTC
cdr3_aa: CASSLEGTSDGGYTF

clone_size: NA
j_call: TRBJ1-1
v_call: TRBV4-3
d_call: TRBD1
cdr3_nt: TGCGCCAGCAGACAAATGACAGGGGGCACTGAAGCTTTCTTT
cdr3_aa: CASRQMTGGTEAFF

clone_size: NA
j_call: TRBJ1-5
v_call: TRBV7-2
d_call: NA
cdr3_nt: TGTGCCAGCAGCATACAGGGAAATCAGCCCCAGCATTTT
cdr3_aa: CASSIQGNQPQHF

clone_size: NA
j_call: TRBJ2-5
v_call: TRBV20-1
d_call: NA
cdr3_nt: TGCAGTGCTAGACTCGGGGAGACCCAGTACTTC
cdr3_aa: CSARLGETQYF

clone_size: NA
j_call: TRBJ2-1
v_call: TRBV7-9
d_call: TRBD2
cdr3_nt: TGTGCCAGCAGCTTAAGTCCTAGCGGGACCTACAATGAGCAGTTCTTC
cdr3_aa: CASSLSPSGTYNEQFF

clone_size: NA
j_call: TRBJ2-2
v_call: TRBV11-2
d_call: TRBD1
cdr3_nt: TGTGCCAGCAGCTTATGGGGACAGAGCAACACCGGGGAGCTGTTTTTT
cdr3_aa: CASSLWGQSNTGELFF

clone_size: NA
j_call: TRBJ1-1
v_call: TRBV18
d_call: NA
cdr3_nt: TGTGCCAGCTCACCCCAGTGGAACACTGAAGCTTTCTTT
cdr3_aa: CASSPQWNTEAFF

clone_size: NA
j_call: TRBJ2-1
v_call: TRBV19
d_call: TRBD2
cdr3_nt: TGTGCCAGTCAACTAGCGGGAGGGCTTCAAGGTGAGCAGTTCTTC
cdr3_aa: CASQLAGGLQGEQFF

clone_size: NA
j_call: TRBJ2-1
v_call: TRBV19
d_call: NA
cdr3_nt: TGTGCCAGTAGTATCCTAGCTTGGGGGGAACTGGGCAATGAGCAGTTCTTC
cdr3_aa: CASSILAWGELGNEQFF

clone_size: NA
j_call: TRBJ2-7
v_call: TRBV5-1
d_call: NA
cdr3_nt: TGCGCCAGCAGCTTGGATCCAGGGACCTCCTACGAGCAGTACTTC
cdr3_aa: CASSLDPGTSYEQYF

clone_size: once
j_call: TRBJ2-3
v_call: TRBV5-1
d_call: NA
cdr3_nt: TGCGCCAGCAGCTTGGTTGGGGGGACTCCGTCAGATACGCAGTATTTT
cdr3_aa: CASSLVGGTPSDTQYF

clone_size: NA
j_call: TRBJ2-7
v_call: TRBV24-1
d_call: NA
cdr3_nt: TGTGCCACCAGTGACCGACCGGGGGGCCCCTACGAGCAGTACTTC
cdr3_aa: CATSDRPGGPYEQYF

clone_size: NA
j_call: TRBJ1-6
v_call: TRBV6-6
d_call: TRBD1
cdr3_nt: TGTGCCAGCAGTTACGGGGACAGGGACTCACCCCTCCACTTT
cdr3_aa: CASSYGDRDSPLHF

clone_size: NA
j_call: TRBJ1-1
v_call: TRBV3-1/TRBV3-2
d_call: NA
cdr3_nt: TGTGCCAGCAGCCAACTCTACGGTGAAGCTTTCTTT
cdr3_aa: CASSQLYGEAFF

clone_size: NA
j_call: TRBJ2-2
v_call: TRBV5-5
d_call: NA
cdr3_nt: TGTGCCAGCAGCACCTACTACACCGGGGAGCTGTTTTTT
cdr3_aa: CASSTYYTGELFF

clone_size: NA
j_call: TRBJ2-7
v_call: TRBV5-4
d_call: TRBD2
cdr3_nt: TGTGCCAGCGGTAAATCTAGCGGTTACGAGCAGTACTTC
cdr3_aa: CASGKSSGYEQYF

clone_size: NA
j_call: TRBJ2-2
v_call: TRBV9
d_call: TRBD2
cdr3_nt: TGTGCCAGCAGCGTCGGAAGACTAGCGGGGGCCGGGGAGCTGTTTTTT
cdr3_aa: CASSVGRLAGAGELFF

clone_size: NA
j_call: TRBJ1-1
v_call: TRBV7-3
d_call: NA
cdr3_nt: TGTGCCAGCAGCTCCCGTCCGGACGGGACTGAAGCTTTCTTT
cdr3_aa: CASSSRPDGTEAFF

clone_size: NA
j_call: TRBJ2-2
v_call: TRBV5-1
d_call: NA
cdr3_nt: TGCGCCAGCAGCTTGGCGGCAACGAACACCGGGGAGCTGTTTTTT
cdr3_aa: CASSLAATNTGELFF

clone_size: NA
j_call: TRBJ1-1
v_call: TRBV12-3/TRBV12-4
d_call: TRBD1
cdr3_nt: TGTGCCAGCAGAGGGACAGGGAACACTGAAGCTTTCTTT
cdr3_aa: CASRGTGNTEAFF

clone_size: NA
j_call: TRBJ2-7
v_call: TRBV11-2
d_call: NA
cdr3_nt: TGTGCCAGCAGCTCTGAAGTTTACGAGCAGTACTTC
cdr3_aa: CASSSEVYEQYF

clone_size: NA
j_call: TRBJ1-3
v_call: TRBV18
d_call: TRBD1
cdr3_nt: TGTGCCAGCTCACCTGGACAGGGTTCTGGAAACACCATATATTTT
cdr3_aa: CASSPGQGSGNTIYF

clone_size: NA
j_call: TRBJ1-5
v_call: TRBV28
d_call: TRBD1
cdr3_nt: TGTGCCAGCAGGGAAGGGGGCGGGGGTCAGCCCCAGCATTTT
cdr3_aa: CASREGGGGQPQHF

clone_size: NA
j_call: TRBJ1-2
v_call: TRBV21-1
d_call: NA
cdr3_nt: TGTGCCAGCAGCAAAGGACGTGAGGGGTTGAACTATGGCTACACCTTC
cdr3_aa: CASSKGREGLNYGYTF

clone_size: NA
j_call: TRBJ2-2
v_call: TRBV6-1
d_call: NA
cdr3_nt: TGTGCCAGTAGGCTAGGGAACACCGGGGAGCTGTTTTTT
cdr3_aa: CASRLGNTGELFF

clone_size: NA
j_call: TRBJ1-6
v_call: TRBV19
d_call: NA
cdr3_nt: TGTGCCAGTTCCCCATCTGGGAGAAGCTCCTATAATTCACCCCTCCACTTT
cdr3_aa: CASSPSGRSSYNSPLHF

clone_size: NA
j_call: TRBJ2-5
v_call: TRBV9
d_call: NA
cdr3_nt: TGTGCCAGCAGCGTATCTCAAAGACTAGTTGGAGAGACCCAGTACTTC
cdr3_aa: CASSVSQRLVGETQYF

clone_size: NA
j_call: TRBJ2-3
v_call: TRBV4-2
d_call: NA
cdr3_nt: TGTGCCAGCAGCCAGATGGGGGGGGCCACCATAGATACGCAGTATTTT
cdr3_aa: CASSQMGGATIDTQYF

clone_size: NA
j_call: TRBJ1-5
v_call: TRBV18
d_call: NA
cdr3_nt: TGTGCCAGCTCACCAGAAGGACCTCAGCCCCAGCATTTT
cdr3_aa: CASSPEGPQPQHF

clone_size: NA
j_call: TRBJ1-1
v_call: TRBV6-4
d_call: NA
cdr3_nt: TGTGCCAGCGGAGCGGAGGTGAACACTGAAGCTTTCTTT
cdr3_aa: CASGAEVNTEAFF

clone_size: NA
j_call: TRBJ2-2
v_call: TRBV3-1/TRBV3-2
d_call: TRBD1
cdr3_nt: TGTGCCAGCAGCGAGGGACAGGGGTGGACCGGGGAGCTGTTTTTT
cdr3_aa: CASSEGQGWTGELFF

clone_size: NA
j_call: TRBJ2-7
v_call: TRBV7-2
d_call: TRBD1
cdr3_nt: TGTGCCAGCAGCTTGACAGGGAGCTCCTACGAGCAGTACTTC
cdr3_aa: CASSLTGSSYEQYF

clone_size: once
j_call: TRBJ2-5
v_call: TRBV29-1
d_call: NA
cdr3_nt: TGCAGCGTTGAAGAAGGACGGGCCGAGGAGACCCAGTACTTC
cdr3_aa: CSVEEGRAEETQYF

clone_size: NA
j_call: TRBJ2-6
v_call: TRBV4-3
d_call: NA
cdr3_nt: TGCGCCAGCAGCCAAGCGGTAACCGGGGCCAACGTCCTGACTTTC
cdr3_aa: CASSQAVTGANVLTF

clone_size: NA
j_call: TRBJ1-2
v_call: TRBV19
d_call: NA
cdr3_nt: TGTGCCAGTAGTATAGTTGACAGGCTCGTTGTGGGAGGCTACACCTTC
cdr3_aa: CASSIVDRLVVGGYTF

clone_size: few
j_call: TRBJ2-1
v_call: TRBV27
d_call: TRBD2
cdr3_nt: TGTGCCAGCAGCCCTATCTGGACTAGCGGGAGGTCCTTGGGTTCGAGTGAGCAGTTCTTC
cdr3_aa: CASSPIWTSGRSLGSSEQFF

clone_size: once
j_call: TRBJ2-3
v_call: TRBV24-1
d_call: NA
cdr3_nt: TGTGCCACCAGTGATTTGCCGTCTAGCTTTTCCACAGATACGCAGTATTTT
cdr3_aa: CATSDLPSSFSTDTQYF

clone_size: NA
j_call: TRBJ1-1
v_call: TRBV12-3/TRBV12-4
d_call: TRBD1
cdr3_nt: TGTGCCAGCAGTCTACAGGGGACTGAAGCTTTCTTT
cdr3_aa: CASSLQGTEAFF

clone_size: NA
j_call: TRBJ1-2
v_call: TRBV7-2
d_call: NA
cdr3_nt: TGTGCCAGCAGCTCGGTCCCTAGGTCCGTCTATGGCTACACCTTC
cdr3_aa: CASSSVPRSVYGYTF

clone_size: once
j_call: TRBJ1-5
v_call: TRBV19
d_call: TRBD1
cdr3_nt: TGTGCCAACAAGGACAGGTGGGATCAGCCCCAGCATTTT
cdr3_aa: CANKDRWDQPQHF

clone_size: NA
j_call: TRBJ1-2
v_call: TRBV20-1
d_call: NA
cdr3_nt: TGCAGTGGGAAGATTGACTATGGCTACACCTTC
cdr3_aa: CSGKIDYGYTF

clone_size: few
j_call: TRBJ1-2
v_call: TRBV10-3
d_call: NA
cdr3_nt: TGTGCCATTAAATCAGGTATTGAGAATGGCTACACCTTC
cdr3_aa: CAIKSGIENGYTF

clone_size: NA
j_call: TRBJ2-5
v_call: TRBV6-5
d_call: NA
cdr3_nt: TGTGCCAGCAGTTATCACCGCGGAAACAATTGGGAGACCCAGTACTTC
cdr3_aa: CASSYHRGNNWETQYF

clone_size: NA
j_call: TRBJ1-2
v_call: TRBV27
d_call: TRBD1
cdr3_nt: TGTGCCAGCAGTCCACAGGGGAATGGCTACACCTTC
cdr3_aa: CASSPQGNGYTF

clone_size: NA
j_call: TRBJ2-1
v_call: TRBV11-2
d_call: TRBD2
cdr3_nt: TGTGCCAGCAGGGGTCTAGCGGGAGGGCCGAATGAGCAGTTCTTC
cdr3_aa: CASRGLAGGPNEQFF

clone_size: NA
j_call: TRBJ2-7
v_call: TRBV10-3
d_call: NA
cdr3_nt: TGCACCTCCAGGCAGGGGGGGACCTACGAGCAGTACTTC
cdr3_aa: CTSRQGGTYEQYF

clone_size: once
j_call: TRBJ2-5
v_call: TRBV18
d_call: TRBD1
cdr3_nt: TGTGCCAGCTCACCCGGGACAGAAGAGACCCAGTACTTC
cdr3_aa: CASSPGTEETQYF